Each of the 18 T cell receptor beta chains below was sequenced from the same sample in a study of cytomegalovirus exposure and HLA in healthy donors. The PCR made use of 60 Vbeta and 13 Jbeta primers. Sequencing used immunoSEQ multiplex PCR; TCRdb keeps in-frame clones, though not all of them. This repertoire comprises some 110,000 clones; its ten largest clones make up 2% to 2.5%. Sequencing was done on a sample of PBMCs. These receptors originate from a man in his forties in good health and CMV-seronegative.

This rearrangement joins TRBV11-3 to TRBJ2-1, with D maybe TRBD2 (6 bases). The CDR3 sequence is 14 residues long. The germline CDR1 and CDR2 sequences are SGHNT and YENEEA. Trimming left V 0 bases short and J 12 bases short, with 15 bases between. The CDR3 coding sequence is TGTGCCAGCAGCTTAGACGTGACTAGAAAGGGGCAGTTCTTC. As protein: CASSLDVTRKGQFF.

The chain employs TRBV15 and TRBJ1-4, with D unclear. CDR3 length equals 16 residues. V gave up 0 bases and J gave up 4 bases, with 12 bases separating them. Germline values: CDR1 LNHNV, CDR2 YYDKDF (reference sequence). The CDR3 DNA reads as TGTGCCACCAGCAGAGATTTGTGGGAGAATAATGAAAAACTGTTTTTT. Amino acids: CATSRDLWENNEKLFF. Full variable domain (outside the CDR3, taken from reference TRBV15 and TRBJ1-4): DAMVIQNPRYQVTQFGKPVTLSCSQTLNHNVMYWYQQKSSQAPKLLFHYYDKDFNNEADTPDNFQSRRPNTSFCFLDIRSPGLGDTAMYLCATSRDLWENNEKLFFGSGTQLSVL.

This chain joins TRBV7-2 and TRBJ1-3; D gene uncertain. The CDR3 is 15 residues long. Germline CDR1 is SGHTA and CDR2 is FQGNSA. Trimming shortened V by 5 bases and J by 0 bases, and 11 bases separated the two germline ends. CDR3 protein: CASSAQALSGNTIYF. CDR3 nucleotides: TGTGCCAGCAGCGCTCAGGCCCTCTCTGGAAACACCATATATTTT.

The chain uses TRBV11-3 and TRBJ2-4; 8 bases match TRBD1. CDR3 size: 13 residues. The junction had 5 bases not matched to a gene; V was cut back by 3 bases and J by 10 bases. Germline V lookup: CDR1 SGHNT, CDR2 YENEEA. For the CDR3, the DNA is TGTGCCAGCAGCTTCGGGGACAGGAGGATTCAGTACTTC. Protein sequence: CASSFGDRRIQYF.

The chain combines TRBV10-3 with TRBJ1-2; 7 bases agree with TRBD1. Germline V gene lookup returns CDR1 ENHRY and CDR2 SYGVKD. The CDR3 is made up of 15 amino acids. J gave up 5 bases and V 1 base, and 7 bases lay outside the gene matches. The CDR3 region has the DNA TGTGCCATCAGTGAGTTTACCGGGACAGCTTATGGCTACACCTTC. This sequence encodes CAISEFTGTAYGYTF.

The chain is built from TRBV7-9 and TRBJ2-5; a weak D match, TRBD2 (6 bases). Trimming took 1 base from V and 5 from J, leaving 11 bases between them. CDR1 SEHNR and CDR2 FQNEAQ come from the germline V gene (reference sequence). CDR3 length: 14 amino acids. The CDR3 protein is CASSLGSGRETQYF. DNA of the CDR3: TGTGCCAGCAGCTTAGGTTCAGGGAGGGAGACCCAGTACTTC.

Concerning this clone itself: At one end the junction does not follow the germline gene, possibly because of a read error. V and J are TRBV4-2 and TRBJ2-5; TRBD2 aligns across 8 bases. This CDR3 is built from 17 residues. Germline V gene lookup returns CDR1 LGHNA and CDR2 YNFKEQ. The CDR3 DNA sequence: TGTGCCAGCAACCAAGGACGTTCCAGCGGGAGTCTAGAGACCCAGTACTTC. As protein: CASNQGRSSGSLETQYF.

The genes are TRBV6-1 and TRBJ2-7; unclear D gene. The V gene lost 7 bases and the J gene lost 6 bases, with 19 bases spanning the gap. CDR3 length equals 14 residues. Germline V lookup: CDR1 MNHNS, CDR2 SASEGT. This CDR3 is CASNFHASTGEQYF. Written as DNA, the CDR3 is TGTGCCAGCAATTTTCACGCCTCAACCGGCGAGCAGTACTTC.

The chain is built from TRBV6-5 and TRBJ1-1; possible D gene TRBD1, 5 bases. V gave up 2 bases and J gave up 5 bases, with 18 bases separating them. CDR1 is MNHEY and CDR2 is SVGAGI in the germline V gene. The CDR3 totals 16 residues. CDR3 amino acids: CASSYTRALPGTEAFF. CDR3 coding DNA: TGTGCCAGCAGTTACACCAGGGCCCTCCCCGGGACTGAAGCTTTCTTT.

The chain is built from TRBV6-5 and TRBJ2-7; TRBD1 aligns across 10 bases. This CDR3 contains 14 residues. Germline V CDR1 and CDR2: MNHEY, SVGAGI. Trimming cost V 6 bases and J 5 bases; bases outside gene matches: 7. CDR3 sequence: CASSPGTGVHEQYF. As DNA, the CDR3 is TGTGCCAGCAGCCCCGGGACAGGGGTCCACGAGCAGTACTTC.

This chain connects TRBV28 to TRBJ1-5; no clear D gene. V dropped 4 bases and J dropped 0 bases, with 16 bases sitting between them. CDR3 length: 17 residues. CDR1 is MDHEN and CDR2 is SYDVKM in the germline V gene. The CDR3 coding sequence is TGTGCCAGCAGTTCCCCCAGAGGGATTAATAGCAATCAGCCCCAGCATTTT. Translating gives CASSSPRGINSNQPQHF.

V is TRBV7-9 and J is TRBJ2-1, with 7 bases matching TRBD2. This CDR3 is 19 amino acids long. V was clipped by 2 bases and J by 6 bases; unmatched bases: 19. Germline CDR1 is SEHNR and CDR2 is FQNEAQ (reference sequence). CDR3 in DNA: TGTGCCAGCAGCTTATTTTTCGGCCGGTACGTCTCGGGGGGCAATGAGCAGTTCTTC. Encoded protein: CASSLFFGRYVSGGNEQFF.

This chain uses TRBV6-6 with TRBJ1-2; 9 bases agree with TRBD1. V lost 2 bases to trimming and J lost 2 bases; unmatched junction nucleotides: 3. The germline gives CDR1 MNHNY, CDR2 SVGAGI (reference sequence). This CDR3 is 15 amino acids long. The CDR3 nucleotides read TGTGCCAGCAGTTACCTAGGGACAGGGAACTATGGCTACACCTTC. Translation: CASSYLGTGNYGYTF.

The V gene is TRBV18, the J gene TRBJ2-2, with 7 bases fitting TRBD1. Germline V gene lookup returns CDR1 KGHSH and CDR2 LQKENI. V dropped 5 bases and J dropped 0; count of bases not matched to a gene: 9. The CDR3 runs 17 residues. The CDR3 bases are TGTGCCAGCTCAGCCGGATCCGGGACAGCGAACACCGGGGAGCTGTTTTTT. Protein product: CASSAGSGTANTGELFF.

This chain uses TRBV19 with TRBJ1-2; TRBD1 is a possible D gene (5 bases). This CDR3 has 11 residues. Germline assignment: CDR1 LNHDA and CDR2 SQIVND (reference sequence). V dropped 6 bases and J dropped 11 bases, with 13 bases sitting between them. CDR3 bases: TGTGCCAGTAGACCCCCTAGGGGTTACACCTTC. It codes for CASRPPRGYTF.

The CDR3 region has the DNA TGCGCCAGCAGTTCTAGCGGGAACACCGGGGAGCTGTTTTTT. It is translated as CASSSSGNTGELFF. The chain has TRBV5-1 and TRBJ2-2, with 7 bases fitting TRBD2. This CDR3 has 14 amino acids. Germline CDR1 is SGHRS and CDR2 is YFSETQ. With V trimmed by 5 bases and J by 1 base, 2 bases remained unmatched.

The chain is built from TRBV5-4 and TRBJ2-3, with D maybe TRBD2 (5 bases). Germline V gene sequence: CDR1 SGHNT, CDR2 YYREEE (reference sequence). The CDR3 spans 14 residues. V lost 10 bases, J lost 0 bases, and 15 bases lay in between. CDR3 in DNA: TGTGCCGCGGCCCGGGGAGCCAGCACAGATACGCAGTATTTT. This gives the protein CAAARGASTDTQYF.

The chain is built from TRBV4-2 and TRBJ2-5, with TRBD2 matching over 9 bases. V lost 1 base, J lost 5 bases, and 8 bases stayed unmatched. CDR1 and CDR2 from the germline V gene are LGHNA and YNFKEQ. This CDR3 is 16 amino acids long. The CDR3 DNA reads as TGTGCCAGCAGCCAAGGTGGAGCGGGAGGTGGGGAGACCCAGTACTTC. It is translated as CASSQGGAGGGETQYF.